This TCR beta chain was sequenced in a study of long-term antiretroviral therapy in people with HIV. Sequencing used immunoSEQ v3.0 at survey level. The protocol was immunoSEQ multiplex PCR, while the TCRdb copy is restricted to in-frame clones and leaves out a portion. Here the sample spans 15,000 to 20,000 clones, approximately 79% being singletons. Every sample had roughly 0.95-11 million cryopreserved PBMC in it before DNA extraction. Per germline, CDR1 GTSNPN and CDR2 SVGIG (reference sequence). The CDR3 length is 12 residues. Trimming removed 1 base from V and 2 bases from J, with 0 bases in between.

Here the sequenced sample was unsorted PBMCs, taken at the start of antiretroviral therapy, before treatment. The receptor's source is a man aged 18 to 35 with HIV. The chain employs TRBV30 and TRBJ2-6; unclear D gene. The CDR3 DNA is TGTGCCTGGAGTGCTGGGGCCAACGTCCTGACTTTC. Translating it yields CAWSAGANVLTF.